The 30 T cell receptor beta chains listed next were all sequenced from one sample in a study of OX40 agonist ivuxolimab in advanced cancers. Clones were sequenced by immunoSEQ multiplex PCR, and TCRdb holds only the in-frame ones, with some missing. The sample includes tens of thousands of clones, around nine tenths seen only once; the top ten take roughly 4.9%. The source material was CD4+ or CD8+ T cells sorted from blood, sampled in a trial of the OX40 agonist ivuxolimab. The source of these receptors is an adult with an advanced solid tumor such as melanoma, head and neck, liver or kidney cancer.

The rearrangement joins TRBV21-1 to TRBJ2-4; the DNA was not compared with TRBD1, the D call given in the table. TRBV21-1 is classified as a pseudogene. The CDR3 loop spans 13 amino acids. This chain's CDR3 is CASPDDRGNIQYF. Written as DNA, the CDR3 is TGTGCCAGCCCTGATGACAGGGGGAACATTCAGTACTTC.

The chain has TRBV7-9 and TRBJ1-6; no reliable D call. The CDR3 runs to 16 residues. Trimming removed 2 bases from V and 2 bases from J, with 10 bases in between. Germline values: CDR1 SEHNR, CDR2 FQNEAQ (reference sequence). The CDR3 sequence is CASSLLGNTYNSPLHF. The CDR3, as DNA: TGTGCCAGCAGCTTACTCGGTAATACCTATAATTCACCCCTCCACTTT.

The chain joins TRBV13 to TRBJ2-1; D unresolved. Between the trimmed V and J ends, which lost 0 bases and 0 bases, there was a span of 6 bases. Germline V CDR1 and CDR2: PRHDT, FYEKMQ (reference sequence). This CDR3 spans 15 amino acids. The CDR3 region is CASSLGLGSYNEQFF. The CDR3 DNA reads TGTGCCAGCAGCTTAGGCTTGGGCTCCTACAATGAGCAGTTCTTC.

The gene calls are TRBV30 and TRBJ2-7, with TRBD1 identical over 7 bases. Germline CDR1 is GTSNPN and CDR2 is SVGIG (reference sequence). The CDR3 runs to 14 residues. Trimming cost V 8 bases and J 2 bases; bases outside gene matches: 12. CDR3 in amino acids: CAGKETGLTYEQYF. The CDR3 region has the DNA TGTGCCGGGAAGGAGACAGGGTTGACCTACGAGCAGTACTTC.

The gene calls are TRBV9 and TRBJ2-7; D remains unclear. The CDR3 extends over 11 amino acids. Trimming stripped 4 bases from V and 3 bases from J, with 5 bases between. In germline, CDR1 is SGDLS, CDR2 YYNGEE. CDR3 in DNA: TGTGCCAGCAGCCCCGGCTACGAGCAGTACTTC. This translates into CASSPGYEQYF.

This rearrangement joins TRBV4-3 to TRBJ2-5, with 13 positions matching TRBD2. The J call may be faulty, since TRBJ2-7 better matches the DNA end. This CDR3 is 16 amino acids long. Germline CDR1 LGHNA, CDR2 YSLEER. CDR3 nucleotide sequence: TGCGCCAGCAGCCAAAAAGGACTAGCGGGAGTTTACGAGCAGTACTTC. Residues: CASSQKGLAGVYEQYF.

The genes are TRBV9 and TRBJ1-1, with 10 bases matching TRBD1. Germline CDR1 and CDR2: SGDLS and YYNGEE. With 0 bases clipped from V and 0 bases from J, the junction kept 8 bases outside the gene matches. This CDR3 contains 18 residues. In nucleotides, the CDR3 is TGTGCCAGCAGCGTAGCCCCCGGACAGGGGGTTATGAACACTGAAGCTTTCTTT. Its protein is CASSVAPGQGVMNTEAFF.

The genes are TRBV11-2 and TRBJ2-1; no reliable D call. V lost 7 bases, J lost 4 bases, and 17 bases lay in between. The CDR3 contains 15 residues. Germline V gene data show CDR1 as SGHAT and CDR2 as FQNNGV. The CDR3 loop is CASTSVAAPYNEQFF. CDR3 DNA: TGTGCCAGCACCTCCGTCGCGGCCCCTTACAATGAGCAGTTCTTC.

This sequence joins TRBV9 and TRBJ2-3; D call uncertain. V was pared by 6 bases and J by 0 bases, with 11 bases between. The germline V gene has CDR1 SGDLS and CDR2 YYNGEE. The CDR3 spans 14 residues. The chain's CDR3 is CASTQAGSTDTQYF. DNA of the CDR3: TGTGCCAGCACCCAAGCTGGCAGCACAGATACGCAGTATTTT.

This clone was picked up one time. V and J are TRBV11-2 and TRBJ2-5; 8 bases are shared with TRBD1. Looked up from germline, CDR1 is SGHAT and CDR2 is FQNNGV. The ends lost 5 bases at V and 4 bases at J; junction bases unmatched: 6. The CDR3 contains 14 residues. The CDR3 region is CASSPEDRVETQYF. Written as DNA, the CDR3 is TGTGCCAGCAGCCCGGAGGACAGGGTAGAGACCCAGTACTTC.

The chain joins TRBV4-1 to TRBJ2-5; D is undetermined. Trimming cost V 3 bases and J 4 bases, with 9 bases left between them. This CDR3 region has 13 residues. In germline, CDR1 is MGHRA, CDR2 YSYEKL. The CDR3, as DNA: TGCGCCAGCAGCCAGTTCATAAGAGAGACCCAGTACTTC. This sequence encodes CASSQFIRETQYF.

The chain uses TRBV11-2 and TRBJ2-7; weak D call: TRBD1 (6 bases). CDR3 length: 13 residues. CDR1 and CDR2 (germline): SGHAT, FQNNGV. V was cut by 0 bases and J by 6 bases, with 9 bases left in between. CDR3 nucleotide sequence: TGTGCCAGCAGCTTAGATAGGGGGAGCGAGCAGTACTTC. Its protein product is CASSLDRGSEQYF.

This clone was counted a single time. The rearrangement uses TRBV29-1 and TRBJ2-7; tentative D call: TRBD1 (5 bases). Germline CDR1 SQVTM, CDR2 ANQGSEA. The CDR3 has 12 amino acids. V lost 4 bases and J lost 2, with 9 bases in between. Here the CDR3 reads CSVGTGTYEQYF. The CDR3 coding sequence is TGCAGCGTTGGAACAGGAACCTACGAGCAGTACTTC.

The chain links TRBV30 to TRBJ1-2; unclear D gene. From germline, CDR1 is GTSNPN and CDR2 SVGIG (reference sequence). This CDR3 has 14 residues. Trimming left V 0 bases short and J 3 bases short, with 11 bases between. The CDR3 sequence is CAWSVWSLDYGYTF. DNA of the CDR3: TGTGCCTGGAGTGTGTGGTCTTTGGACTATGGCTACACCTTC.

This chain uses TRBV27 with TRBJ2-2; D is perhaps TRBD1 (5 bases). The CDR3 length is 14 residues. Trimming took 6 bases from V and 1 from J, leaving 9 bases between them. The germline V gene encodes CDR1 MNHEY and CDR2 SMNVEV (reference sequence). The CDR3 reads CASSPGQNTGELFF. Here the CDR3 DNA reads TGTGCCAGCAGCCCTGGACAGAACACCGGGGAGCTGTTTTTT.

The genes are TRBV9 and TRBJ1-1, with D possibly TRBD1 on 6 matching bases. V lost 7 bases to trimming and J lost 4 bases, with 11 bases between them. The CDR3 is 12 residues long. Germline CDR1 is SGDLS and CDR2 is YYNGEE. CDR3 nucleotide sequence: TGTGCCAGCGGACAGTCTCCCACTGAAGCTTTCTTT. Translating gives CASGQSPTEAFF.

The chain uses TRBV7-3 and TRBJ2-2; 9 positions agree with TRBD2. The CDR3 has 18 amino acids. CDR1 and CDR2 from the germline V gene are SGHTA and FQGTGA. V trimming: 5 bases; J trimming: 0 bases; junction bases outside the gene matches: 10. The CDR3: CASSPTGGGATNTGELFF. CDR3 sequence (DNA): TGTGCCAGCAGCCCTACGGGCGGGGGGGCGACGAACACCGGGGAGCTGTTTTTT.

This clone is medium-sized within its sample. The gene calls are TRBV6-5 and TRBJ1-1, with D maybe TRBD1 (5 bases). Germline lookup yields CDR1 MNHEY and CDR2 SVGAGI. The CDR3 totals 15 residues. Trimming removed 5 bases from V and 5 bases from J, with 18 bases in between. The CDR3 DNA sequence: TGTGCCAGCAGTCGCTCACAGGTAGGAGGGACTGAAGCTTTCTTT. It specifies CASSRSQVGGTEAFF.

The genes are TRBV7-9 and TRBJ2-3, with 8 bases that match TRBD2. Germline CDR1 is SEHNR and CDR2 is FQNEAQ (reference sequence). This CDR3 has 19 amino acids. The J segment lost 2 bases and the V segment lost 2 bases, leaving 15 bases of the junction unmatched. The CDR3 loop reads CASSLTISVAGSITDTQYF. CDR3 nucleotide sequence: TGTGCCAGCAGCTTAACAATCTCGGTAGCGGGATCCATCACAGATACGCAGTATTTT.

The chain recombines TRBV28 with TRBJ2-2; D call uncertain. Between the trimmed V and J ends, which lost 3 bases and 0 bases, there was a span of 8 bases. The CDR3 runs to 15 residues. Germline CDR1 is MDHEN and CDR2 is SYDVKM. CDR3 nucleotide sequence: TGTGCCAGCAGTTTCGGCAGGACGAACACCGGGGAGCTGTTTTTT. Encoded protein: CASSFGRTNTGELFF.

This rearrangement joins TRBV7-8 to TRBJ2-3; D not resolved. The V end was cut by 5 bases, the J end by 1 base, with 13 bases between. The CDR3 is 15 amino acids. The germline CDR1 and CDR2 sequences are SGHVS and FQNEAQ. The CDR3 here is CASSQPPRGTDTQYF. The CDR3 DNA sequence: TGTGCCAGCAGCCAGCCACCCCGGGGCACAGATACGCAGTATTTT.

This chain connects TRBV7-3 to TRBJ1-3, with D perhaps matching TRBD1 (5 bases). V lost 0 bases, J lost 0 bases, and 6 bases lay in between. Per germline, CDR1 SGHTA and CDR2 FQGTGA. The CDR3 length is 15 residues. For the CDR3, the DNA is TGTGCCAGCAGCTTAACTGGGGGCTCTGGAAACACCATATATTTT. Protein sequence: CASSLTGGSGNTIYF.

The chain recombines TRBV4-1 with TRBJ1-2; TRBD1 matches 7 bases. CDR1 MGHRA and CDR2 YSYEKL come from the germline V gene. CDR3 length: 17 residues. With 1 base clipped from V and 1 base from J, the junction kept 9 bases outside the gene matches. The CDR3 nucleotides are TGCGCCAGCAGCCAAGGTCCAAACAGGGGCGGTAACTATGGCTACACCTTC. The encoded protein is CASSQGPNRGGNYGYTF.

The V call is TRBV11-2, the J call TRBJ2-7; no clear D. Trimming pared 3 bases from V and 5 bases from J, leaving 14 bases between. The V gene's germline CDR1 is SGHAT and CDR2 FQNNGV. This CDR3 has 14 residues. Here the CDR3 DNA reads TGTGCCAGCAGCTTGGCAGGTCTTCCCGACGAGCAGTACGTC. Protein sequence: CASSLAGLPDEQYV.

The genes are TRBV6-5 and TRBJ2-7, with D possibly being TRBD1 (6 bases). Per germline, CDR1 MNHEY and CDR2 SVGAGI. This CDR3 has 15 residues. The germline V and J ends were trimmed by 6 bases and 1 base, with 16 bases remaining between them. The CDR3 DNA reads as TGTGCCAGCAGCAACACCTGGACAGTTTCCTACGAGCAGTACTTC. As protein: CASSNTWTVSYEQYF.

The V call is TRBV28, the J call TRBJ1-6, with no clear D. V was clipped by 4 bases and J by 0 bases, with 7 bases between them. This CDR3 spans 15 amino acids. Germline lookup yields CDR1 MDHEN and CDR2 SYDVKM. The CDR3, as DNA: TGTGCCAGCAGTTCCGATTACTCCTATAATTCACCCCTCCACTTT. Encoded protein: CASSSDYSYNSPLHF.

The chain employs TRBV27 and TRBJ2-1; TRBD2 matches 13 bases. The CDR3 has 16 residues. With 5 bases clipped from V and 7 bases from J, the junction kept 8 bases outside the gene matches. CDR1 is MNHEY, CDR2 SMNVEV, per germline (reference sequence). In DNA form, the CDR3 reads TGTGCCAGCAGTGCGACTAGCGGGGGGTGGCCGAATGAGCAGTTCTTC. It translates to CASSATSGGWPNEQFF.

V gene TRBV27 combines with J gene TRBJ1-5, with D maybe TRBD1 (6 bases). V lost 6 bases, J lost 3 bases, and 12 bases lay in between. In germline, CDR1 is MNHEY, CDR2 SMNVEV (reference sequence). The CDR3 covers 14 residues. The CDR3 sequence: CASRSGATNQPQHF. The CDR3 region has the DNA TGTGCCAGCAGATCAGGGGCAACCAATCAGCCCCAGCATTTT.

The chain has TRBV5-6 and TRBJ1-4, with TRBD1 as a possible D gene (5 bases). Germline CDR1 reads SGHDT; CDR2 reads YYEEEE. V lost 0 bases and J lost 4, with 16 bases in between. The CDR3 totals 17 residues. The CDR3 loop reads CASSLGEGAGVNEKLFF. The DNA for the CDR3 is TGTGCCAGCAGCTTGGGCGAAGGCGCGGGGGTTAATGAAAAACTGTTTTTT.

This clone was recorded once. The gene calls are TRBV4-2 and TRBJ1-1; 7 bases are a match to TRBD1. This CDR3 is built from 15 residues. V gave up 0 bases and J gave up 3 bases; unmatched junction bases: 4. The germline CDR1 and CDR2 sequences are LGHNA and YNFKEQ. CDR3 sequence reads: CASSQDQQGYTEAFF. CDR3 in DNA: TGTGCCAGCAGCCAAGATCAACAGGGGTACACTGAAGCTTTCTTT.